This T cell receptor (beta chain) is drawn from a study of T cells in Graves' hyperthyroidism and ophthalmopathy. Study summary: Peripheral blood sampling occurred at initial diagnosis, before any treatment. Findings and caveats of the study: The majority of expanded thyroid clonotypes above 0.001 also appeared in blood.

Worth noting for this clonotype: Its antigen remains unidentified.

Germline V gives CDR1 SQVTM, CDR2 ANQGSEA. The V and J ends lost 7 bases and 1 base, in that order; junction bases with no gene match: 7. The CDR3 has 13 amino acids. Clinical symptoms, serum thyroxine and TRAb, thyroid ultrasound and orbital computed tomography together formed the diagnostic basis. Amplified TCR beta CDR3 regions came from RNA transcripts. During a first-round RT-PCR of the TCR CDR3, the HTBI primer set was used. Each CDR3 protein gets one entry after TCRdb re-called the multiplex PCR reads with MiXCR. The data contain 75,000 to 100,000 distinct CDR3 sequences, over 50% of them singletons.

The sequence was obtained from a woman aged 40-49 years with Graves' hyperthyroidism. The sample comprised blood. This sequence joins TRBV29-1 and TRBJ2-7, with 7 bases fitting TRBD1. CDR3 nucleotide sequence: TGCAGCGGACTCGGACAGGAATCCTACGAGCAGTACTTC. Its protein is CSGLGQESYEQYF.